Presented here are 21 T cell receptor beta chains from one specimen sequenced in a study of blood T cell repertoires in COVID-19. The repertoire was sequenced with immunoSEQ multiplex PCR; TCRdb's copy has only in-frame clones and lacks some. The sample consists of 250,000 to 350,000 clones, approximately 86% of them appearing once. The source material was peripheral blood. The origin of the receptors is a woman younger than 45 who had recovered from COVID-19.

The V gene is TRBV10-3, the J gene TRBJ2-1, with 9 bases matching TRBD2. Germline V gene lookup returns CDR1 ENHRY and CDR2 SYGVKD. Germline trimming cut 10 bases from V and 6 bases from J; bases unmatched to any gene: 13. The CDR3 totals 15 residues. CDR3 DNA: TGTGCCAACGCCCTGGTCGCGGGGGGGTCCAATGAGCAGTTCTTC. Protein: CANALVAGGSNEQFF.

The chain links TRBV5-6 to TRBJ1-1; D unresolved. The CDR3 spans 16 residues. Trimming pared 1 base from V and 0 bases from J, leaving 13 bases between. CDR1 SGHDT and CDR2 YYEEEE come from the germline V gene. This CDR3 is CASSLWQASMNTEAFF. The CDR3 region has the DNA TGTGCCAGCAGCTTGTGGCAGGCTAGCATGAACACTGAAGCTTTCTTT.

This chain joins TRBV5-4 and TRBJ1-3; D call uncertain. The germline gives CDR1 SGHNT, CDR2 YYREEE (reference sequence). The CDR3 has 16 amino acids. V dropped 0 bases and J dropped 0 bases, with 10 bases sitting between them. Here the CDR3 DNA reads TGTGCCAGCAGCTTGGCTCCCAGGAACTCTGGAAACACCATATATTTT. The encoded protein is CASSLAPRNSGNTIYF. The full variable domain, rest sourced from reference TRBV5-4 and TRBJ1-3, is ETGVTQSPTHLIKTRGQQVTLRCSSQSGHNTVSWYQQALGQGPQFIFQYYREEENGRGNFPPRFSGLQFPNYSSELNVNALELDDSALYLCASSLAPRNSGNTIYFGEGSWLTVV.

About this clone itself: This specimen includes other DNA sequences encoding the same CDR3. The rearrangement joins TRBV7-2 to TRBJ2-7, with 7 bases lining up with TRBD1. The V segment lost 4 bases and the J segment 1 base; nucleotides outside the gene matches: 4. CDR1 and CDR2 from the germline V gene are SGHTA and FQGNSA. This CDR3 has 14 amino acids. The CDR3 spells CASSSRQGSYEQYF. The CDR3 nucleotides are TGTGCCAGCAGCTCGAGACAGGGATCCTACGAGCAGTACTTC.

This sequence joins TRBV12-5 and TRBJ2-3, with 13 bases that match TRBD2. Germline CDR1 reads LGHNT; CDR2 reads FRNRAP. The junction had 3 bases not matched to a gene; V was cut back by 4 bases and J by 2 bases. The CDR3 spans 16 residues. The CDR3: CASGSGTSGDTDTQYF. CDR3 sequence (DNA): TGTGCTAGTGGTTCTGGGACTAGCGGGGACACAGATACGCAGTATTTT.

In nucleotides, the CDR3 is TGTGCCAGCAGCCAAGAAAGAACGTTGGCAGGGGGCGATGAGCAGTTCTTC. This sequence encodes CASSQERTLAGGDEQFF. This rearrangement joins TRBV4-2 to TRBJ2-1, with TRBD1 matching 8 bases. Trimming at V came to 0 bases and at J to 8 bases, leaving 12 bases not matched to a gene. The CDR3 runs 17 residues. Germline V gene data show CDR1 as LGHNA and CDR2 as YNFKEQ.

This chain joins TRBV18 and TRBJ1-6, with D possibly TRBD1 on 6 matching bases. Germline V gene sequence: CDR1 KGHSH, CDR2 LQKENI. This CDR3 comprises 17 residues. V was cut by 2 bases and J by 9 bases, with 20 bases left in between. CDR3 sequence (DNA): TGTGCCAGCTCACCAGCGGGGGCCCCTATAAGTGGTTCACCCCTCCACTTT. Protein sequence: CASSPAGAPISGSPLHF.

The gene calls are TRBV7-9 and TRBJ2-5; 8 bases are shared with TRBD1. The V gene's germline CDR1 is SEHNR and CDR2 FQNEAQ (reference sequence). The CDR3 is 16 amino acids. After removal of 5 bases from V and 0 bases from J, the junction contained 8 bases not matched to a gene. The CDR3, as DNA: TGTGCCAGCAGCGCCGTACCGGGACAGGACCAAGAGACCCAGTACTTC. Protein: CASSAVPGQDQETQYF.

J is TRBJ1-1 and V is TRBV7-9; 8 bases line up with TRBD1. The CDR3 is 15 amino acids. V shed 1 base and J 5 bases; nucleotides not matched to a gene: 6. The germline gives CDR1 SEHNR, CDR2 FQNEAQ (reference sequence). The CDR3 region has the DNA TGTGCCAGCAGCTTAGTCAGGGGGCGCGAGACTGAAGCTTTCTTT. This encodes CASSLVRGRETEAFF.

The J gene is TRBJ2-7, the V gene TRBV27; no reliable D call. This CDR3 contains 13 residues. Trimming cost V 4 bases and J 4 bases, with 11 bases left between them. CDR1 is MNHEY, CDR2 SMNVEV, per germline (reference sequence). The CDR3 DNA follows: TGTGCCAGCAGTTACGAACGGAGTTACGAGCAGTACTTC. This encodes CASSYERSYEQYF.

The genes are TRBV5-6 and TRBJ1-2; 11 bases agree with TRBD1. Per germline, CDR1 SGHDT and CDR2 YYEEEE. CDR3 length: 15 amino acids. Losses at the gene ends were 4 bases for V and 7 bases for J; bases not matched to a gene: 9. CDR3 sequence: CASSRNAGTGGGYTF. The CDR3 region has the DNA TGTGCCAGCAGCAGAAACGCCGGGACAGGGGGTGGCTACACCTTC.

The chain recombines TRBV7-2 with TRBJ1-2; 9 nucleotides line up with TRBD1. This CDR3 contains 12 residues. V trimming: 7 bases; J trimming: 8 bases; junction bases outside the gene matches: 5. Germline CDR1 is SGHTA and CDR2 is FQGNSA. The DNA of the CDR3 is TGTGCCAGCACTATACAGGGGGCGGGCTACACCTTC. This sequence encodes CASTIQGAGYTF.

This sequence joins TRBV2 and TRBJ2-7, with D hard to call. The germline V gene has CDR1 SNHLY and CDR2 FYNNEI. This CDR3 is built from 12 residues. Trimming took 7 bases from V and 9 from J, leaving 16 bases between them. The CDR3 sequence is CASILAPGVQYF. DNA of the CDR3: TGTGCCAGCATCCTCGCACCAGGCGTGCAGTACTTC.

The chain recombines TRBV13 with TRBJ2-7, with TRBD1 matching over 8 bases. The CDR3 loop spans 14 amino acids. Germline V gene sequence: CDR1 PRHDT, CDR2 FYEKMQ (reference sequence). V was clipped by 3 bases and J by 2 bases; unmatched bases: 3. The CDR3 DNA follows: TGTGCCAGCAGCTTGACAGGGGTACCCTACGAGCAGTACTTC. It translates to CASSLTGVPYEQYF.

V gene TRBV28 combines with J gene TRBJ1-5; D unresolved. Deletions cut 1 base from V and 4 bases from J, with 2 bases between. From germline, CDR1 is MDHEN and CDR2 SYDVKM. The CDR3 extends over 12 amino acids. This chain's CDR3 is CASSLLNQPQHF. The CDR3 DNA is TGTGCCAGCAGTTTATTAAATCAGCCCCAGCATTTT. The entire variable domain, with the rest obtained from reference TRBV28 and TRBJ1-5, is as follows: DVKVTQSSRYLVKRTGEKVFLECVQDMDHENMFWYRQDPGLGLRLIYFSYDVKMKEKGDIPEGYSVSREKKERFSLILESASTNQTSMYLCASSLLNQPQHFGDGTRLSIL.

The CDR3 DNA sequence: TGTGCCAGCGAACTAGCGGTCAATGAGCAGTTCTTC. Protein product: CASELAVNEQFF. The chain is built from TRBV12-3 or TRBV12-4 and TRBJ2-1, with 8 positions matching TRBD2. The CDR3 spans 12 residues. V trimming: 8 bases; J trimming: 6 bases; junction bases outside the gene matches: 3.

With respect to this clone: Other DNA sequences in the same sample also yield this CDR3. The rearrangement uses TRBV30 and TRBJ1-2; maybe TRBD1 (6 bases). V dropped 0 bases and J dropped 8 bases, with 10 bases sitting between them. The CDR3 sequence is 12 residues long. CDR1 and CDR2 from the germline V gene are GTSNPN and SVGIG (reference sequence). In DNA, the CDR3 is TGTGCCTGGAGTGTAGGCAGGGGCGGCTACACCTTC. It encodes CAWSVGRGGYTF.

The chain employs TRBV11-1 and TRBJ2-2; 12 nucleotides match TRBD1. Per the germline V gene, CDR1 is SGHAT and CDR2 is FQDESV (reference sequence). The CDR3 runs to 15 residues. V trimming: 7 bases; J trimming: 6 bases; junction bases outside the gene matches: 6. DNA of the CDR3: TGTGCCAGCAAACCGGGACAGGGGGCTGCCGGGGAGCTGTTTTTT. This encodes CASKPGQGAAGELFF.

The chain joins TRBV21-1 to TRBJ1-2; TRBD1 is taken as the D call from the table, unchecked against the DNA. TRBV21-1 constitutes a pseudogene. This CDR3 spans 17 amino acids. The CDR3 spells CASSKAPPGQGAGGYTF. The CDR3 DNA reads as TGTGCCAGCAGCAAAGCCCCTCCGGGACAGGGGGCGGGAGGCTACACCTTC.

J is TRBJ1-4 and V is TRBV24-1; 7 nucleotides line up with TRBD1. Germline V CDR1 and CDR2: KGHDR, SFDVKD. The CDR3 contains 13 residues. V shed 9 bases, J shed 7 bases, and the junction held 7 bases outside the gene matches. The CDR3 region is CATSTGRGEKLFF. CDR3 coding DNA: TGTGCCACCTCGACAGGGCGGGGTGAAAAACTGTTTTTT.

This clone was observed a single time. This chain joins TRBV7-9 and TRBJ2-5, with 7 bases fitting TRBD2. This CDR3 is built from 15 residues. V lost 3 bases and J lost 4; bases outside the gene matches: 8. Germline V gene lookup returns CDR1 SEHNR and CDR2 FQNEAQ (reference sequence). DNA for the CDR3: TGTGCCAGCAGCTTCGGCGGGAGTACCGGAGAGACCCAGTACTTC. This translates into CASSFGGSTGETQYF.